The 21 T cell receptor beta chains below were found in one sample sequenced in a study of cytomegalovirus exposure and HLA in healthy donors. This PCR relied on a set of 60 Vbeta primers and 13 Jbeta primers. Assay: immunoSEQ multiplex PCR; the TCRdb copy retains only in-frame clones and omits some. Of 130,000 or so clones listed, approximately 71% are singletons. Sample: PBMCs. The receptors stem from a man in his forties or fifties in good health and CMV-seronegative.

This chain links TRBV6-1 with TRBJ1-4; a possible D gene is TRBD1 (6 bases). This CDR3 spans 15 amino acids. V lost 2 bases and J lost 3, with 10 bases in between. Germline CDR1 reads MNHNS; CDR2 reads SASEGT. CDR3 sequence: CASSELEGANEKLFF. The CDR3 DNA reads as TGTGCCAGCAGTGAATTAGAGGGGGCTAATGAAAAACTGTTTTTT.

The chain recombines TRBV6-5 with TRBJ1-1, with TRBD1 matching over 7 bases. The CDR3 sequence is 13 residues long. The germline CDR1 and CDR2 sequences are MNHEY and SVGAGI. With V trimmed by 10 bases and J by 5 bases, 10 bases remained unmatched. The CDR3 region is CAIRGQGETEAFF. The DNA for the CDR3 is TGTGCCATACGGGGGCAGGGGGAAACTGAAGCTTTCTTT.

This rearrangement joins TRBV6-4 to TRBJ1-6, with D unclear. The CDR3 covers 15 residues. Germline loops: CDR1 MRHNA, CDR2 SNTAGT. V lost 2 bases and J 5 bases, leaving 10 bases between the germline ends. CDR3 sequence reads: CASSDGRADNSPLHF. Written as DNA, the CDR3 is TGTGCCAGCAGTGACGGGAGGGCTGATAATTCACCCCTCCACTTT.

This clone was found once. The chain couples TRBV6-1 to TRBJ2-7, with D possibly being TRBD2 (6 bases). The V and J ends lost 0 bases and 1 base respectively, with 7 bases between them. This CDR3 has 14 amino acids. The germline V gene encodes CDR1 MNHNS and CDR2 SASEGT. CDR3: CASSEAGGSYEQYF. As DNA, the CDR3 is TGTGCCAGCAGTGAAGCGGGGGGTTCCTACGAGCAGTACTTC.

The V gene is TRBV27, the J gene TRBJ1-1; D not resolved. The V gene lost 5 bases and the J gene lost 7 bases, with 14 bases spanning the gap. CDR1 is MNHEY and CDR2 is SMNVEV in the germline V gene (reference sequence). This CDR3 region has 13 residues. The CDR3 loop reads CASSLGISSEAFF. CDR3 bases: TGTGCCAGCAGTCTCGGGATAAGCAGTGAAGCTTTCTTT.

This clone was counted between two and nine times. The gene calls are TRBV5-6 and TRBJ1-2; D perhaps matches TRBD1 (6 bases). This CDR3 is 15 amino acids long. CDR1 SGHDT and CDR2 YYEEEE come from the germline V gene. Trimming removed 4 bases from V and 8 bases from J, with 21 bases in between. The CDR3 DNA follows: TGTGCCAGCAGCCCCCCCGCAGGGGCAATGGGAGGCTACACCTTC. Translation gives CASSPPAGAMGGYTF.

V is TRBV9 and J is TRBJ1-2; possible D gene TRBD1, 5 bases. This CDR3 has 15 residues. Per germline, CDR1 SGDLS and CDR2 YYNGEE. Trimming removed 4 bases from V and 2 bases from J, with 15 bases in between. CDR3 bases: TGTGCCAGCAGCCCTCGGGGGGTAGCAAACTATGGCTACACCTTC. Its translation is CASSPRGVANYGYTF.

The chain recombines TRBV2 with TRBJ1-6; 8 nucleotides agree with TRBD1. Germline loops: CDR1 SNHLY, CDR2 FYNNEI. V shed 4 bases, J shed 6 bases, and the junction held 5 bases outside the gene matches. The CDR3 runs to 15 residues. The CDR3 sequence is CASSASQGGNSPLHF. DNA for the CDR3: TGTGCCAGCAGTGCCTCACAGGGGGGTAATTCACCCCTCCACTTT.

In this sample, this clone turned up once. This sequence joins TRBV7-9 and TRBJ2-5; D is unresolved. The CDR3 covers 14 residues. CDR1 is SEHNR, CDR2 FQNEAQ, per germline (reference sequence). V was cut by 1 base and J by 5 bases, with 11 bases left in between. The CDR3 region is CASSLVTDGETQYF. In nucleotides, the CDR3 is TGTGCCAGCAGCTTAGTTACCGACGGGGAGACCCAGTACTTC.

This sequence joins TRBV10-1 and TRBJ1-5; 8 nucleotides agree with TRBD1. The germline V gene encodes CDR1 WNHNN and CDR2 SYGVQD (reference sequence). The junction had 11 bases not matched to a gene; V was cut back by 7 bases and J by 0 bases. The CDR3 extends over 17 amino acids. As DNA, the CDR3 is TGCGCCAGCAATAAAAGACAGGGGAGGGTTAGCAATCAGCCCCAGCATTTT. Amino acids: CASNKRQGRVSNQPQHF.

CDR3 region: CASSVAGQETQYF. The CDR3 DNA follows: TGTGCCAGCAGCGTAGCGGGCCAAGAGACCCAGTACTTC. The chain combines TRBV9 with TRBJ2-5; D not certain. This CDR3 spans 13 amino acids. The germline CDR1 and CDR2 sequences are SGDLS and YYNGEE. V dropped 0 bases and J dropped 1 base, with 4 bases sitting between them.

This rearrangement joins TRBV18 to TRBJ2-7; D gene ambiguous. The germline V gene has CDR1 KGHSH and CDR2 LQKENI. V lost 0 bases, J lost 0 bases, and 3 bases lay in between. The CDR3 sequence is 13 residues long. The CDR3 region is CASSPPYSYEQYF. The CDR3, as DNA: TGTGCCAGCTCACCACCTTACTCCTACGAGCAGTACTTC.

The rearrangement uses TRBV6-1 and TRBJ2-5, with 8 bases lining up with TRBD2. Judging by the DNA end, TRBJ2-7 fits better; the J call may be wrong. The germline V gene has CDR1 MNHNS and CDR2 SASEGT. This CDR3 spans 17 amino acids. CDR3 loop: CASSEVIGGTRDYEQYF. CDR3 DNA sequence: TGTGCCAGCAGTGAAGTAATCGGTGGGACTAGAGATTACGAGCAGTACTTC.

The chain combines TRBV15 with TRBJ1-1, with TRBD1 matching over 8 bases. CDR1 LNHNV and CDR2 YYDKDF come from the germline V gene (reference sequence). V lost 1 base and J lost 3; bases outside the gene matches: 13. The CDR3 is 18 residues long. CDR3 sequence reads: CATSRGTGAGGEDTEAFF. The CDR3 DNA is TGTGCCACCAGCAGAGGAACCGGGGCAGGGGGCGAGGACACTGAAGCTTTCTTT.

The chain combines TRBV5-4 with TRBJ1-1; 10 positions agree with TRBD1. V was pared by 4 bases and J by 3 bases, with 12 bases of the junction left unmatched. From germline, CDR1 is SGHNT and CDR2 YYREEE (reference sequence). The CDR3 is 17 amino acids. The CDR3 spells CASSAPGTGAIYTEAFF. The CDR3 DNA reads TGTGCCAGCAGCGCGCCCGGGACAGGGGCCATTTACACTGAAGCTTTCTTT.

This chain uses TRBV2 with TRBJ2-5; TRBD1 is a possible D gene (8 bases). The germline V and J ends were trimmed by 8 bases and 5 bases, with 18 bases remaining between them. The length of the CDR3 is 14 residues. Germline CDR1 SNHLY, CDR2 FYNNEI. The CDR3 DNA reads as TGTGCCAGCTTTGGTAACAGGGGGGGGGAGACCCAGTACTTC. Its translation: CASFGNRGGETQYF.

The rearrangement joins TRBV29-1 to TRBJ2-1, with a weak D call TRBD2 (6 bases). The CDR3 is made up of 11 amino acids. Deletions cut 7 bases from V and 10 bases from J, with 14 bases between. Germline V gene sequence: CDR1 SQVTM, CDR2 ANQGSEA. This CDR3 reads CSGVEEGEQFF. CDR3 DNA: TGCAGCGGTGTGGAGGAGGGCGAGCAGTTCTTC.

The CDR3 loop is CASRQGVYEQYF. CDR3 sequence (DNA): TGTGCCAGCAGACAGGGGGTTTACGAGCAGTACTTC. The chain employs TRBV11-2 and TRBJ2-7; TRBD1 agrees at 8 bases. Trimming cost V 6 bases and J 4 bases; bases outside gene matches: 2. Germline CDR1 is SGHAT and CDR2 is FQNNGV. The CDR3 totals 12 residues.

The V gene is TRBV5-1, the J gene TRBJ1-2; TRBD1 might be the D (5 bases). V was pared by 5 bases and J by 1 base, with 12 bases between. From germline, CDR1 is SGHRS and CDR2 YFSETQ. The CDR3 is 14 amino acids. CDR3 sequence reads: CASRLSQGNYGYTF. CDR3 nucleotides: TGCGCCAGCAGGTTATCGCAGGGTAACTATGGCTACACCTTC.

Notes on this clone: One end of the junction does not line up with germline, which may come from a read error. This sample includes further DNA sequences coding for the same CDR3. The CDR3 bases are TGCGCCAGTAGCTTGACGGGGGGGCTTGGCTATGAGCAGTTCTTC. This sequence encodes CASSLTGGLGYEQFF. The chain links TRBV5-1 to TRBJ2-1, with 8 bases fitting TRBD2. The CDR3 is made up of 15 amino acids. Per the germline V gene, CDR1 is SGHRS and CDR2 is YFSETQ.

CDR3 nucleotide sequence: TGTGCCTCCACCGTTGAGGGGACTTCCTACGAGCAGTACTTC. Its translation: CASTVEGTSYEQYF. The chain is built from TRBV10-3 and TRBJ2-7; D may be TRBD2 (6 bases). V shed 11 bases and J shed 1 base, with 18 bases lying between them. Looked up from germline, CDR1 is ENHRY and CDR2 is SYGVKD. This CDR3 is built from 14 residues.